This note documents a single T cell receptor (beta chain) sequence. The specificity of this receptor is unknown. No much larger clone is present one base from it, and per-base qualities are unavailable. One collaborating source in Seattle enrolled patients during active infection and followed them longitudinally through the course of disease. Each collaborating institution followed its own protocols to collect whole blood in K2EDTA tubes. For TCRbeta analysis, collaborators shipped samples in one of three forms: frozen whole blood, isolated PBMCs, or DNA extracted from either of those sample types. This entry comes from a study of blood T cell repertoires in COVID-19 (dated by TCRdb to the early 2020s). Background on the whole study: Samples covering the acute and convalescent phases of COVID-19 were provided by collaborators in the United States, Italy and Spain. The samples were drawn from two sources: the first 160 participants of the ongoing ImmuneRACE study, and fewer than 1,500 subjects contributed by 6 global collaborators. Sample metadata almost always included a de-identified subject ID, COVID-19 status, age in years and sex. A freely available public database, intended as a resource for researchers studying the immune response to SARS-CoV-2, is where the repertoires were released. HLA class I and class II types, where available, came from metadata supplied by the sample provider rather than from assay-based typing. The material from the prospective study consisted of cDNA or gDNA derived from T cells, B-cell-depleted T cells, or PBMCs. The dataset comprised deeply sampled blood TCRbeta repertoires from subjects exposed to, actively infected with, or recovered from COVID-19.

The CDR3, cysteine through phenylalanine, is 13 amino acids long. Only the CDR3 part of the read is kept: 39 bases, read in frame from the first base. Trimming takes 5 bases off V and 5 bases off J; junction bases not matched to a gene: 2. Per the germline V gene, MRHNA is the CDR1 and SNTAGT is the CDR2. TCRbeta CDR3 regions were amplified from genomic DNA using the immunoSEQ Assay, a bias-controlled multiplex PCR. The authors processed their data as follows. Nucleated cell counts per sample were estimated from amplification of reference gene primers within the assay. To quantify the absolute abundance of each unique TCRbeta CDR3 rearrangement, sequence reads were collapsed and filtered. Productive Simpson clonality was computed per sample as the square root of Simpson's diversity index over productive rearrangements. TCRdb carries this immuneACCESS record with in-frame sequences only. Its versions omit some clonotypes, under half of them owing to an unresolved V gene in the studies checked, with the rest unexplained. The V and J calls and clone size come from that table; D and trimming were worked out from the DNA. Here the sample has roughly 150,000 clones; roughly 81% occur a single time. Together, the top ten hold under 8.5% of the sample.

General findings and caveats noted by the study authors: Clinical and demographic metadata were provided uncurated, with the amount varying by source and participant.

What was sequenced was peripheral blood. The TCR originated in a woman aged 60 to 75 with COVID-19, enrolled during active disease. This chain joins TRBV6-4 to TRBJ1-1; 10 nucleotides in the junction match TRBD1. The CDR3 loop reads CASSRDRGTEAFF. The DNA sequence is TGTGCCAGCAGTCGGGACAGGGGAACTGAAGCTTTCTTT.